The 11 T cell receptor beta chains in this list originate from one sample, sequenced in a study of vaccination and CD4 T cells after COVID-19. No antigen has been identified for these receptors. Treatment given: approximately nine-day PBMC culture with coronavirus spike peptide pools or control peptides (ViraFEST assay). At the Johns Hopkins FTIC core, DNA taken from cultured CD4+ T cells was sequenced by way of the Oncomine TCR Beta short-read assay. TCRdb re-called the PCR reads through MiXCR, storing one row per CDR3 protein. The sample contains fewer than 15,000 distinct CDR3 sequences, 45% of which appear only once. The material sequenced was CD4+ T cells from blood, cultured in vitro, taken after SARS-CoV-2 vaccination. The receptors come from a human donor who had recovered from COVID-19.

In DNA form, the CDR3 reads TGTGCCAGCAGTTTAGGACTAGCCTGGGGTGAGCAGTTCTTC. Encoded protein: CASSLGLAWGEQFF. V and J are TRBV12-3 or TRBV12-4 and TRBJ2-1, with 7 nucleotides matching TRBD2. V gave up 1 base and J gave up 9 bases; unmatched junction bases: 6. This CDR3 contains 14 residues.

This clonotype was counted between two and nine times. CDR3 DNA sequence: TGTGCCAGCAGTTCAGGGACAGGGGGTCAGCCCCAGCATTTT. Its translation is CASSSGTGGQPQHF. This sequence joins TRBV6-2 or TRBV6-3 and TRBJ1-5; 11 bases are a match to TRBD1. Germline CDR1 and CDR2: MNHEY and SVGEGT. This CDR3 contains 14 residues. V gave up 4 bases and J gave up 6 bases; unmatched junction bases: 2.

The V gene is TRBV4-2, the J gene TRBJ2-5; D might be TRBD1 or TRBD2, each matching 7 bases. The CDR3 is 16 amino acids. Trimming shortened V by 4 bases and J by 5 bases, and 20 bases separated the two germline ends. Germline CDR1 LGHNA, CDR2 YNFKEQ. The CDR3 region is CASSPQGGPLRETQYF. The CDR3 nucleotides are TGTGCCAGCAGCCCCCAGGGGGGGCCTCTGCGGGAGACCCAGTACTTC.

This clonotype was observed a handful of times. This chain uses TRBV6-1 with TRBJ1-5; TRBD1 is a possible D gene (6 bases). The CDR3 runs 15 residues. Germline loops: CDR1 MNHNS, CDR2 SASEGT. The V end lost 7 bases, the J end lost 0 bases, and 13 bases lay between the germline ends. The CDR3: CASKGTPYSNQPQHF. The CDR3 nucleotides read TGTGCCAGCAAAGGGACACCGTATAGCAATCAGCCCCAGCATTTT.

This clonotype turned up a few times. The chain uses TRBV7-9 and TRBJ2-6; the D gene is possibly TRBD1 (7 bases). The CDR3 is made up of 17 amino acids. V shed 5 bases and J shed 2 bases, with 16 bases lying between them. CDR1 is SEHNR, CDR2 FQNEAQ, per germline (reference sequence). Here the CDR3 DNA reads TGTGCCAGCAGCATCCAGGGGGGTAGACCTGGGGCCAACGTCCTGACTTTC. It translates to CASSIQGGRPGANVLTF.

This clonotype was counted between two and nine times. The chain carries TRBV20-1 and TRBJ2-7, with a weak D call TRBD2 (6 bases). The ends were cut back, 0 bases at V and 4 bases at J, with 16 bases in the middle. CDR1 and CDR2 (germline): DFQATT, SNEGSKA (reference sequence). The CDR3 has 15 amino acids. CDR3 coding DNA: TGCAGTGCTAGAGATGAGGACTACCTACCTTACGAGCAGTACTTC. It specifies CSARDEDYLPYEQYF.

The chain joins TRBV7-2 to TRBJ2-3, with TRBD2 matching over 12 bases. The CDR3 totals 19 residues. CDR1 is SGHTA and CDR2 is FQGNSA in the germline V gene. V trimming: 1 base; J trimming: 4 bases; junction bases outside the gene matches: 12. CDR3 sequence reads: CASSLGSLAGGPRSDTQYF. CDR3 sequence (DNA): TGTGCCAGCAGCTTAGGGTCCCTAGCGGGAGGGCCTCGCTCAGATACGCAGTATTTT.

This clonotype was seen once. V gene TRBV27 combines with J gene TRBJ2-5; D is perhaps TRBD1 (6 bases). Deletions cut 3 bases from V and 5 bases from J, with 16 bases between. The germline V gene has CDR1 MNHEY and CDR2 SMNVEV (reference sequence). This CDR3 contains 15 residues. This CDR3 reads CASSLQGLEAETQYF. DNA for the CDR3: TGTGCCAGCAGTTTGCAGGGGCTGGAAGCGGAGACCCAGTACTTC.

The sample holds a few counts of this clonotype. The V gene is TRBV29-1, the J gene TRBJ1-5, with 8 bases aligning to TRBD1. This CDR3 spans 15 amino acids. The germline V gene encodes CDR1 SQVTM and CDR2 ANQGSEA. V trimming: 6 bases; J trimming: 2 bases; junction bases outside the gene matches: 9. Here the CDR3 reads CSVEMDRVGNQPQHF. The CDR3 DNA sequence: TGCAGCGTGGAGATGGACAGGGTTGGCAATCAGCCCCAGCATTTT.

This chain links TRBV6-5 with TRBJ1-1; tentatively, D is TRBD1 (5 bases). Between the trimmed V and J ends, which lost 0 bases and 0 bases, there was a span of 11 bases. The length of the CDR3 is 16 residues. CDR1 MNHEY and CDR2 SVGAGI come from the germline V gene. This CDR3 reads CASSYSLRTLNTEAFF. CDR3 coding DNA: TGTGCCAGCAGTTACTCCCTACGGACACTGAACACTGAAGCTTTCTTT.

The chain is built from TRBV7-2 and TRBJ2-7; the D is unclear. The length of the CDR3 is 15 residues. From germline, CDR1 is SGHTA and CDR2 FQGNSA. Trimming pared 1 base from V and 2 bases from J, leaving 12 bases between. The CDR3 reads CASSLGPGRAYEQYF. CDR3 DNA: TGTGCCAGCAGCTTAGGACCAGGTCGAGCCTACGAGCAGTACTTC. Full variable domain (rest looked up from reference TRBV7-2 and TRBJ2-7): GAGVSQSPSNKVTEKGKDVELRCDPISGHTALYWYRQSLGQGLEFLIYFQGNSAPDKSGLPSDRFSAERTGGSVSTLTIQRTQQEDSAVYLCASSLGPGRAYEQYFGPGTRLTVT.